The clone carrying this T cell receptor beta chain has more than one count but fewer than ten. The sample comes from a study of control samples from healthy donors and cancer patients. Method: immunoSEQ multiplex PCR; TCRdb's copy keeps in-frame clones and lacks some. The repertoire includes 90,000 to 95,000 clones, around four fifths of them detected once, and approximately 20% sits in the top ten. The CDR3 covers 11 residues. The germline V and J ends were trimmed by 3 bases and 8 bases, with 7 bases remaining between them. Germline lookup yields CDR1 MNHNS and CDR2 SASEGT. The V call is TRBV6-1, the J call TRBJ1-2; D is possibly TRBD1 (5 bases). Input material: blood. This receptor was identified in a man aged 25 to 40 in good health. CDR3 DNA sequence: TGTGCCAGCAGTGAGGGGGACGGCTACACCTTC. Translating it yields CASSEGDGYTF.